The 22 T cell receptor beta chains reported below all come from one sample, sequenced in a study of long-term antiretroviral therapy in people with HIV (dated by TCRdb to about 2022). The immunoSEQ hsTCRB v3.0 assay was used at survey level resolution to sequence the TRB variable region. TCRdb holds this immuneACCESS table with in-frame rearrangements only. Some clones are missing; in checked studies, unresolved V genes explain under half, and the rest has no known cause. This sample is represented by 35,000 or so clones; over 60% of them were singletons. In total, the top ten clones hold about 7.6% of the sample. The specimen comprised unsorted PBMCs, sampled 2 years after starting antiretroviral therapy. These receptors were obtained from a woman in her forties or fifties with HIV.

The rearrangement uses TRBV10-2 and TRBJ2-5; unclear D gene. In germline, CDR1 is WSHSY, CDR2 SAAADI. This CDR3 is 11 amino acids long. V lost 5 bases and J 1 base, leaving 2 bases between the germline ends. Written as DNA, the CDR3 is TGCGCCAGCAGTCTCCAAGAGACCCAGTACTTC. This gives the protein CASSLQETQYF.

This clone occurred a few times. This chain links TRBV30 with TRBJ1-2, with D possibly being TRBD1 (5 bases). The CDR3 length is 13 residues. The germline V and J ends were trimmed by 0 bases and 8 bases, with 13 bases remaining between them. Per the germline V gene, CDR1 is GTSNPN and CDR2 is SVGIG (reference sequence). The CDR3 nucleotides read TGTGCCTGGAGTGTGACCTTCCAGGGAGGCTACACCTTC. This encodes CAWSVTFQGGYTF.

The rearrangement joins TRBV27 to TRBJ2-4; D gene unclear. This CDR3 spans 13 amino acids. CDR1 is MNHEY and CDR2 is SMNVEV in the germline V gene (reference sequence). Trimming stripped 1 base from V and 1 base from J, with 2 bases between. The CDR3 DNA sequence: TGTGCCAGCAGTTTATATGCCAAAAACATTCAGTACTTC. Translation gives CASSLYAKNIQYF.

The rearrangement links TRBV19 to TRBJ1-4, with D possibly matching TRBD1 (5 bases). CDR1 and CDR2 (germline): LNHDA, SQIVND (reference sequence). V was cut by 3 bases and J by 7 bases, with 15 bases left in between. The CDR3 covers 15 residues. The CDR3 here is CASSMAGLMGEKLFF. CDR3 DNA sequence: TGTGCCAGTAGTATGGCGGGGCTGATGGGTGAAAAACTGTTTTTT.

This chain links TRBV27 with TRBJ1-5; tentatively, D is TRBD1 (6 bases). The germline V gene encodes CDR1 MNHEY and CDR2 SMNVEV (reference sequence). V dropped 6 bases and J dropped 5 bases, with 11 bases sitting between them. The CDR3 loop spans 13 amino acids. CDR3 nucleotide sequence: TGTGCCAGCAGCCCAGGGGTATATCAGCCCCAGCATTTT. Protein product: CASSPGVYQPQHF.

V and J are TRBV15 and TRBJ2-7; D is possibly TRBD1 (6 bases). Trimming took off 3 bases at V and 3 bases at J, with 12 bases between the two ends. The length of the CDR3 is 14 residues. Germline V CDR1 and CDR2: LNHNV, YYDKDF (reference sequence). CDR3 coding DNA: TGTGCCACCAGCAGTCCTACAGGGAACTACGAGCAGTACGTC. It encodes CATSSPTGNYEQYV.

The V and J genes are TRBV19 and TRBJ2-6; 8 bases agree with TRBD1. The V gene's germline CDR1 is LNHDA and CDR2 SQIVND (reference sequence). V dropped 5 bases and J dropped 0; count of bases not matched to a gene: 15. The CDR3 consists of 20 residues. The CDR3 sequence is CASSFRTGLRDFSGANVLTF. The DNA for the CDR3 is TGTGCCAGTAGTTTCCGGACAGGGTTGAGGGACTTCTCTGGGGCCAACGTCCTGACTTTC.

This chain connects TRBV2 to TRBJ2-1; D might be TRBD1 (5 bases). The CDR3 consists of 10 residues. Germline V lookup: CDR1 SNHLY, CDR2 FYNNEI. The ends were cut back, 8 bases at V and 13 bases at J, with 12 bases in the middle. CDR3 nucleotides: TGTGCCAGCGCCGTTGGGGCACAGTTCTTC. Translated, it gives CASAVGAQFF.

The chain uses TRBV6-1 and TRBJ1-2, with TRBD1 matching over 8 bases. CDR1 MNHNS and CDR2 SASEGT come from the germline V gene. Germline trimming cut 6 bases from V and 2 bases from J; bases unmatched to any gene: 8. The CDR3 has 15 amino acids. The CDR3 DNA is TGTGCCAGCAGGAGGGGGACAGGAACGAACTATGGCTACACCTTC. Translation: CASRRGTGTNYGYTF.

This chain joins TRBV4-1 and TRBJ1-2, with TRBD1 matching 9 bases. Trimming took 2 bases from V and 11 from J; bases not matched to a gene: 6. The germline V gene has CDR1 MGHRA and CDR2 YSYEKL. This CDR3 comprises 13 residues. This CDR3 is CASSQLDRGLYTF. The CDR3 DNA reads TGCGCCAGCAGCCAACTGGACAGGGGCCTTTACACCTTC.

The chain employs TRBV7-6 and TRBJ2-7; the D is unclear. Germline V gene data show CDR1 as SGHVS and CDR2 as FNYEAQ. V lost 2 bases to trimming and J lost 3 bases, with 17 bases between them. The CDR3 totals 16 residues. The CDR3 nucleotides are TGTGCCAGCAGCTTACTTGGTCGGGCTCCCGTCTACGAGCAGTACTTC. It specifies CASSLLGRAPVYEQYF.

The chain couples TRBV5-6 to TRBJ2-3; TRBD2 is a possible D gene (7 bases). The CDR3 extends over 16 amino acids. Germline CDR1 and CDR2: SGHDT and YYEEEE. The germline V and J ends were trimmed by 0 bases and 2 bases, with 13 bases remaining between them. This chain's CDR3 is CASSLGLGGPTDTQYF. CDR3 nucleotide sequence: TGTGCCAGCAGCTTGGGGCTCGGGGGGCCCACAGATACGCAGTATTTT.

The chain couples TRBV5-1 to TRBJ2-1; 10 bases map to TRBD1. Germline V lookup: CDR1 SGHRS, CDR2 YFSETQ. Trimming took 0 bases from V and 5 from J; bases not matched to a gene: 2. The CDR3 loop spans 15 amino acids. DNA for the CDR3: TGCGCCAGCAGCTTGGGACAGGGGGCTAACAATGAGCAGTTCTTC. Amino acids: CASSLGQGANNEQFF. Looking up the rest from reference TRBV5-1 and TRBJ2-1 gives the full variable domain: KAGVTQTPRYLIKTRGQQVTLSCSPISGHRSVSWYQQTPGQGLQFLFEYFSETQRNKGNFPGRFSGRQFSNSRSEMNVSTLELGDSALYLCASSLGQGANNEQFFGPGTRLTVL.

CDR3 sequence reads: CASSPGLAGSTDTQYF. DNA of the CDR3: TGTGCCAGCAGCCCTGGACTAGCGGGGAGCACAGATACGCAGTATTTT. V usage is TRBV7-9 and J usage is TRBJ2-3; 12 nucleotides align to TRBD2. CDR1 SEHNR and CDR2 FQNEAQ come from the germline V gene (reference sequence). CDR3 length: 16 amino acids. The J segment lost 0 bases and the V segment lost 5 bases, leaving 3 bases of the junction unmatched.

The chain is built from TRBV27 and TRBJ1-1; 7 nucleotides match TRBD1. The CDR3 covers 14 residues. CDR1 MNHEY and CDR2 SMNVEV come from the germline V gene (reference sequence). V shed 2 bases and J 4 bases; nucleotides not matched to a gene: 4. The DNA of the CDR3 is TGTGCCAGCAGTTTAGAGAAGGGGGCCACTGAAGCTTTCTTT. It encodes CASSLEKGATEAFF.

This chain joins TRBV6-5 and TRBJ2-7; no reliable D call. The germline CDR1 and CDR2 sequences are MNHEY and SVGAGI. V was shortened by 4 bases and J by 4 bases, with 11 bases between the two germline ends. The CDR3 is made up of 13 amino acids. Here the CDR3 DNA reads TGTGCCAGCAGTTCCACCGGCCGGTACGAGCAGTACTTC. Translation gives CASSSTGRYEQYF.

This sequence joins TRBV4-1 and TRBJ1-6; 8 bases align to TRBD1. V lost 4 bases and J lost 3; bases outside the gene matches: 8. Germline CDR1 is MGHRA and CDR2 is YSYEKL. The CDR3 runs 17 residues. The CDR3 reads CASSPDRGLVYNSPLHF. The CDR3 coding sequence is TGCGCCAGCAGCCCTGACAGGGGACTAGTCTATAATTCACCCCTCCACTTT.

The chain recombines TRBV6-1 with TRBJ2-3; 10 bases line up with TRBD2. The CDR3 runs 15 residues. The germline V gene has CDR1 MNHNS and CDR2 SASEGT. The V and J ends lost 5 bases and 1 base, in that order; junction bases with no gene match: 3. CDR3 region: CASSSLAGGTDTQYF. DNA of the CDR3: TGTGCCAGCAGTAGTCTAGCGGGGGGCACAGATACGCAGTATTTT.

J is TRBJ1-1 and V is TRBV2, with 9 nucleotides matching TRBD1. Germline V lookup: CDR1 SNHLY, CDR2 FYNNEI. The CDR3 runs to 18 residues. The V and J ends lost 6 bases and 5 bases, in that order; junction bases with no gene match: 19. For the CDR3, the DNA is TGTGCCAGCAGCTGGAATCCGGGACAGGGATTTATTGGGACTGAAGCTTTCTTT. As protein: CASSWNPGQGFIGTEAFF.

The V and J genes are TRBV5-5 and TRBJ1-2; 8 nucleotides agree with TRBD1. After removal of 4 bases from V and 6 bases from J, the junction contained 11 bases not matched to a gene. This CDR3 has 15 amino acids. CDR1 is SGHKS and CDR2 is YYEKEE in the germline V gene (reference sequence). The chain's CDR3 is CASSHGQGIFNGYTF. For the CDR3, the DNA is TGTGCCAGCAGCCACGGACAGGGCATCTTCAATGGCTACACCTTC.

This chain uses TRBV19 with TRBJ1-5; D is perhaps TRBD1 (6 bases). This CDR3 contains 15 residues. Germline assignment: CDR1 LNHDA and CDR2 SQIVND (reference sequence). Trimming removed 6 bases at V and 4 bases at J, with 16 bases between. The chain's CDR3 is CASRGGPGWNQPQHF. The CDR3 coding sequence is TGTGCCAGTAGGGGGGGGCCTGGATGGAATCAGCCCCAGCATTTT.

V is TRBV7-6 and J is TRBJ2-6; D is possibly TRBD2 (5 bases). From germline, CDR1 is SGHVS and CDR2 FNYEAQ. The germline V and J ends were trimmed by 6 bases and 11 bases, with 11 bases remaining between them. The CDR3 spans 12 residues. CDR3 in amino acids: CASSRGLDVLTF. CDR3 nucleotide sequence: TGTGCCAGCAGTCGAGGACTCGACGTCCTGACTTTC.